These 29 T cell receptor beta chains share one sample of origin, sequenced in a study of blood T cell repertoires in COVID-19 (dated by TCRdb to 2018 to 2021). Library prep was done by the immunoSEQ multiplex PCR assay. The table was pulled from immuneACCESS by TCRdb, which kept in-frame rearrangements only. Such tables lose some clones; where checked, under half of the loss comes from unresolved V genes, and the rest has no known cause. Here the sample has almost 250,000 clones; around nine tenths occur a single time. About 1.5% of the sample is held by the ten biggest clonotypes. Material: PBMCs or T cells enriched from blood (not recorded which). Every receptor here comes from a woman between 45 and 60 years old who had recovered from COVID-19.

The chain links TRBV5-4 to TRBJ1-3; possible D gene TRBD1, 6 bases. Germline CDR1 reads SGHNT; CDR2 reads YYREEE (reference sequence). V was trimmed by 5 bases and J by 0 bases, leaving 15 bases between them. The CDR3 has 16 amino acids. In nucleotides, the CDR3 is TGTGCCAGCAGTTCGAAGCGGGACAACTCTGGAAACACCATATATTTT. This sequence encodes CASSSKRDNSGNTIYF. Filled out from reference TRBV5-4 and TRBJ1-3, the complete variable domain reads ETGVTQSPTHLIKTRGQQVTLRCSSQSGHNTVSWYQQALGQGPQFIFQYYREEENGRGNFPPRFSGLQFPNYSSELNVNALELDDSALYLCASSSKRDNSGNTIYFGEGSWLTVV.

The gene calls are TRBV7-9 and TRBJ1-1, with a tentative D call TRBD1 (6 bases). The CDR3 is 18 amino acids. V dropped 5 bases and J dropped 7 bases, with 29 bases sitting between them. Germline V gives CDR1 SEHNR, CDR2 FQNEAQ (reference sequence). Here the CDR3 reads CASSPPFRTGGGLGEAFF. In DNA form, the CDR3 reads TGTGCCAGCAGCCCCCCGTTTCGTACGGGGGGCGGTTTAGGTGAAGCTTTCTTT. Combining the CDR3 with reference TRBV7-9 and TRBJ1-1 gives the whole variable domain DTGVSQNPRHKITKRGQNVTFRCDPISEHNRLYWYRQTLGQGPEFLTYFQNEAQLEKSRLLSDRFSAERPKGSFSTLEIQRTEQGDSAMYLCASSPPFRTGGGLGEAFFGQGTRLTVV.

This clone appeared a few times. The rearrangement joins TRBV18 to TRBJ1-1; TRBD1 matches at 9 bases. Germline V gene sequence: CDR1 KGHSH, CDR2 LQKENI. With 3 bases clipped from V and 7 bases from J, the junction kept 9 bases outside the gene matches. The CDR3 loop spans 15 amino acids. The CDR3 bases are TGTGCCAGCTCACCTAAACAGGGGGCTGGGGGTGAAGCTTTCTTT. Protein: CASSPKQGAGGEAFF.

There are a few counts of this clone. The rearrangement links TRBV7-9 to TRBJ2-7; 7 bases line up with TRBD2. Germline V gene sequence: CDR1 SEHNR, CDR2 FQNEAQ (reference sequence). Germline trimming cut 5 bases from V and 7 bases from J; bases unmatched to any gene: 14. The CDR3 runs 15 residues. CDR3 bases: TGTGCCAGCAGCCTCTCCGGGACTACCCTCGTGGAGCAGTACTTC. Amino acids: CASSLSGTTLVEQYF.

J is TRBJ2-1 and V is TRBV7-3; 11 nucleotides agree with TRBD2. Trimming took 5 bases from V and 4 from J; bases not matched to a gene: 4. Germline V gene data show CDR1 as SGHTA and CDR2 as FQGTGA. The CDR3 is 15 residues long. CDR3 sequence reads: CASSGRLAGYNEQFF. In DNA form, the CDR3 reads TGTGCCAGCAGCGGACGACTAGCGGGATACAATGAGCAGTTCTTC.

The V and J genes are TRBV5-1 and TRBJ2-3; unclear D gene. CDR1 is SGHRS, CDR2 YFSETQ, per germline. This CDR3 spans 13 amino acids. Trimming removed 6 bases at V and 1 base at J, with 9 bases between. CDR3 nucleotide sequence: TGCGCCAGCAAGTCGCCGGGCACAGATACGCAGTATTTT. Residues: CASKSPGTDTQYF.

V gene TRBV28 combines with J gene TRBJ1-3, with D possibly being TRBD1 (5 bases). V lost 3 bases to trimming and J lost 2 bases, with 8 bases between them. This CDR3 spans 14 amino acids. The germline CDR1 and CDR2 sequences are MDHEN and SYDVKM. CDR3 sequence reads: CASSLGGAGNTIYF. For the CDR3, the DNA is TGTGCCAGCAGTTTGGGGGGAGCTGGAAACACCATATATTTT.

The CDR3 here is CASSLGVADYGYTF. The CDR3 DNA reads as TGTGCCAGCAGCTTAGGGGTCGCGGACTATGGCTACACCTTC. The chain carries TRBV7-6 and TRBJ1-2; D not resolved. From germline, CDR1 is SGHVS and CDR2 FNYEAQ. V lost 1 base and J 3 bases, leaving 9 bases between the germline ends. This CDR3 is 14 amino acids long.

The chain uses TRBV7-6 and TRBJ2-1; D is possibly TRBD2 (5 bases). The germline V and J ends were trimmed by 4 bases and 3 bases, with 7 bases remaining between them. The germline V gene has CDR1 SGHVS and CDR2 FNYEAQ. CDR3 length: 13 amino acids. CDR3 residues: CASSSDYYNEQFF. CDR3 bases: TGTGCCAGCAGCTCAGACTACTACAATGAGCAGTTCTTC.

This clone was counted a single time. The identical CDR3 is also encoded by other nucleotide sequences in the sample. V and J are TRBV5-1 and TRBJ2-5; D is ambiguous. The length of the CDR3 is 11 residues. CDR1 and CDR2 from the germline V gene are SGHRS and YFSETQ. Trimming pared 2 bases from V and 5 bases from J, leaving 4 bases between. DNA for the CDR3: TGCGCCAGCAGCTTCAGTGAGACCCAGTACTTC. Its translation: CASSFSETQYF.

This clone occurred a few times. The chain employs TRBV5-4 and TRBJ1-4; no clear D. The V end was cut by 2 bases, the J end by 6 bases, with 11 bases between. The length of the CDR3 is 14 residues. Germline V CDR1 and CDR2: SGHNT, YYREEE (reference sequence). The CDR3 loop is CASSFGSGDEKLFF. For the CDR3, the DNA is TGTGCCAGCAGCTTCGGGTCCGGGGATGAAAAACTGTTTTTT.

This CDR3 reads CASSQVAGTDTQYF. The DNA of the CDR3 is TGTGCCAGCAGCCAAGTAGCGGGAACCGATACGCAGTATTTT. V and J are TRBV4-2 and TRBJ2-3; 8 nucleotides agree with TRBD2. Unmatched junction bases numbered 3, after V lost 1 base and J lost 6 bases. The CDR3 is 14 residues long. CDR1 and CDR2 from the germline V gene are LGHNA and YNFKEQ.

This clone was observed a single time. The V gene is TRBV11-3, the J gene TRBJ2-1; 8 bases align to TRBD1. The CDR3 is 15 amino acids. Germline values: CDR1 SGHNT, CDR2 YENEEA. The V segment lost 5 bases and the J segment 8 bases; nucleotides outside the gene matches: 11. CDR3 amino acids: CASSLGQGRFDEQFF. CDR3 sequence (DNA): TGTGCCAGCAGCCTAGGACAGGGTCGGTTCGATGAGCAGTTCTTC.

The rearrangement uses TRBV2 and TRBJ1-1; TRBD1 agrees at 7 bases. The length of the CDR3 is 18 residues. The germline V gene encodes CDR1 SNHLY and CDR2 FYNNEI. The ends lost 3 bases at V and 4 bases at J; junction bases unmatched: 17. CDR3 region: CASSDLLAGTAWPTEAFF. CDR3 bases: TGTGCCAGCAGTGATCTCCTGGCTGGGACAGCATGGCCCACTGAAGCTTTCTTT.

The chain recombines TRBV5-8 with TRBJ2-1; 8 bases match TRBD2. J gave up 9 bases and V 0 bases, and 8 bases lay outside the gene matches. The length of the CDR3 is 15 residues. Per germline, CDR1 SGHTS and CDR2 YDEGEE. The CDR3 loop reads CASSLVSGGRSEQFF. The CDR3 nucleotides read TGTGCCAGCAGCTTGGTTTCGGGGGGGAGGTCTGAGCAGTTCTTC.

The rearrangement uses TRBV5-4 and TRBJ2-2, with TRBD2 matching 8 bases. CDR1 and CDR2 (germline): SGHNT, YYREEE (reference sequence). V was pared by 2 bases and J by 6 bases, with 9 bases of the junction left unmatched. This CDR3 comprises 16 residues. The chain's CDR3 is CASSLMAGGFPGELFF. Here the CDR3 DNA reads TGTGCCAGCAGCTTAATGGCGGGAGGCTTCCCCGGGGAGCTGTTTTTT.

The chain uses TRBV28 and TRBJ1-2, with TRBD1 identical over 9 bases. The germline V gene has CDR1 MDHEN and CDR2 SYDVKM. V lost 6 bases to trimming and J lost 7 bases; unmatched junction nucleotides: 6. The CDR3 contains 13 residues. CDR3: CASRTQGASGYTF. CDR3 coding DNA: TGTGCCAGCAGAACACAGGGGGCAAGTGGCTACACCTTC.

A note on this clone: Within the sample, other DNA sequences also encode this same CDR3. This rearrangement joins TRBV12-3 or TRBV12-4 to TRBJ1-5, with TRBD1 as a possible D gene (6 bases). Trimming took off 3 bases at V and 6 bases at J, with 9 bases between the two ends. This CDR3 is 13 amino acids long. Here the CDR3 reads CASSFSGAQPQHF. CDR3 DNA: TGTGCCAGCAGTTTCTCAGGGGCTCAGCCCCAGCATTTT.

The chain carries TRBV6-6 and TRBJ2-2; D might be TRBD1 (7 bases). This CDR3 has 17 residues. The germline V gene encodes CDR1 MNHNY and CDR2 SVGAGI (reference sequence). Trimming took off 5 bases at V and 3 bases at J, with 19 bases between the two ends. CDR3 loop: CASSLTQGGVDTGELFF. The CDR3 DNA sequence: TGTGCCAGCAGTCTTACCCAGGGGGGAGTTGACACCGGGGAGCTGTTTTTT.

The chain couples TRBV6-5 to TRBJ2-7; tentative D call: TRBD1 (6 bases). Trimming took 6 bases from V and 2 from J, leaving 11 bases between them. Germline values: CDR1 MNHEY, CDR2 SVGAGI. The length of the CDR3 is 13 residues. CDR3 protein: CASRGDKTYEQYF. The CDR3 DNA follows: TGTGCCAGCAGGGGGGACAAGACCTACGAGCAGTACTTC.

This sequence joins TRBV11-3 and TRBJ2-1; tentative D call: TRBD2 (5 bases). Trimming stripped 5 bases from V and 11 bases from J, with 16 bases between. The germline V gene encodes CDR1 SGHNT and CDR2 YENEEA. CDR3 length: 13 amino acids. CDR3 loop: CASSPRSGYQQFF. The CDR3, as DNA: TGTGCCAGCAGCCCACGCTCGGGGTACCAGCAGTTCTTC. The variable domain in full, with the rest retrieved from reference TRBV11-3 and TRBJ2-1, is EAGVVQSPRYKIIEKKQPVAFWCNPISGHNTLYWYLQNLGQGPELLIRYENEEAVDDSQLPKDRFSAERLKGVDSTLKIQPAELGDSAVYLCASSPRSGYQQFFGPGTRLTVL.

This chain uses TRBV4-1 with TRBJ2-1; TRBD2 matches 9 bases. V trimming: 0 bases; J trimming: 5 bases; junction bases outside the gene matches: 5. Looked up from germline, CDR1 is MGHRA and CDR2 is YSYEKL. This CDR3 has 16 residues. CDR3 bases: TGCGCCAGCAGCCAAGAAGGCGGGAGGGCCAACAATGAGCAGTTCTTC. Amino acids: CASSQEGGRANNEQFF.

The CDR3, as DNA: TGTGCCAGCAGTCTTCCCCTAGTAGAGACCCAGTACTTC. As protein: CASSLPLVETQYF. The chain is built from TRBV5-5 and TRBJ2-5; D is uncertain. Germline V gene sequence: CDR1 SGHKS, CDR2 YYEKEE (reference sequence). CDR3 length: 13 amino acids. The V end was cut by 5 bases, the J end by 4 bases, with 12 bases between.

The chain uses TRBV12-5 and TRBJ2-1, with 8 bases aligning to TRBD2. The CDR3 has 16 amino acids. In germline, CDR1 is LGHNT, CDR2 FRNRAP. The V segment lost 4 bases and the J segment 9 bases; nucleotides outside the gene matches: 14. The CDR3 DNA reads TGTGCTAGTGGTTCGGCTAGCGGGCAGGGTATTAGTGAGCAGTTCTTC. Its protein product is CASGSASGQGISEQFF.

This rearrangement joins TRBV28 to TRBJ1-3; D is unclear. The V gene's germline CDR1 is MDHEN and CDR2 SYDVKM. This CDR3 region has 15 residues. Trimming removed 2 bases from V and 0 bases from J, with 8 bases in between. The CDR3 is CASSLGWSSGNTIYF. The CDR3 DNA is TGTGCCAGCAGTTTAGGGTGGAGCTCTGGAAACACCATATATTTT.

The chain combines TRBV5-1 with TRBJ2-5, with 10 nucleotides matching TRBD1. This CDR3 is 15 amino acids long. With 2 bases clipped from V and 2 bases from J, the junction kept 3 bases outside the gene matches. In germline, CDR1 is SGHRS, CDR2 YFSETQ. The CDR3 reads CASSFWGQGQETQYF. The CDR3 region has the DNA TGCGCCAGCAGCTTTTGGGGACAGGGGCAAGAGACCCAGTACTTC.

This sequence joins TRBV5-1 and TRBJ2-3, with 10 bases aligning to TRBD2. The J segment lost 3 bases and the V segment lost 1 base, leaving 14 bases of the junction unmatched. The CDR3 has 19 residues. From germline, CDR1 is SGHRS and CDR2 YFSETQ. CDR3 DNA sequence: TGCGCCAGCAGCTTGACTAGCGGGATCTTCAGGAGGGGGACAGATACGCAGTATTTT. Its protein product is CASSLTSGIFRRGTDTQYF.

The chain links TRBV5-1 to TRBJ2-2; TRBD1 aligns across 7 bases. CDR1 is SGHRS, CDR2 YFSETQ, per germline. V shed 7 bases and J 0 bases; nucleotides not matched to a gene: 3. The CDR3 is 14 amino acids. The CDR3 nucleotides are TGCGCCAGCTCCGGGACAGCGAACACCGGGGAGCTGTTTTTT. It translates to CASSGTANTGELFF. Combining the CDR3 with reference TRBV5-1 and TRBJ2-2 gives the whole variable domain KAGVTQTPRYLIKTRGQQVTLSCSPISGHRSVSWYQQTPGQGLQFLFEYFSETQRNKGNFPGRFSGRQFSNSRSEMNVSTLELGDSALYLCASSGTANTGELFFGEGSRLTVL.

The CDR3 DNA is TGTGCCAGCAGCTATACAGGTTCACTGGCGGAAAAACTGTTTTTT. Its protein product is CASSYTGSLAEKLFF. The V gene is TRBV5-8, the J gene TRBJ1-4, with D possibly being TRBD1 (5 bases). The CDR3 is made up of 15 amino acids. From germline, CDR1 is SGHTS and CDR2 YDEGEE. V was clipped by 3 bases and J by 8 bases, with 17 bases between them. The full variable domain, rest sourced from reference TRBV5-8 and TRBJ1-4, is EAGVTQSPTHLIKTRGQQATLRCSPISGHTSVYWYQQALGLGLQFLLWYDEGEERNRGNFPPRFSGRQFPNYSSELNVNALELEDSALYLCASSYTGSLAEKLFFGSGTQLSVL.